The 9 T cell receptor beta chains reported below all come from one sample, sequenced in a study of blood T cell repertoires in COVID-19 (TCRdb year 2020). The method behind the library was the immunoSEQ multiplex PCR assay. TCRdb's version of the immuneACCESS table is confined to in-frame rearrangements and falls short of the full clone set. An unresolved V gene accounts for under half of the shortfall where checked; the remainder is of unknown origin. This sample has more than 85,000 clones in its table, and around 80% of those were observed once. About 4% of the sample rests with the top ten. Material: peripheral blood. These receptors were obtained from a man aged 55 to 70 with acute or convalescent COVID-19.

This clone was recorded a few times. The CDR3 sequence: CATSRDIQEDEAFF. The CDR3 DNA reads as TGTGCCACCAGCAGAGATATTCAGGAAGACGAAGCTTTCTTT. V gene TRBV15 combines with J gene TRBJ1-1; D is unresolved. This CDR3 comprises 14 residues. Trimming cost V 0 bases and J 8 bases, with 13 bases left between them. Germline V gene lookup returns CDR1 LNHNV and CDR2 YYDKDF (reference sequence).

The chain has TRBV30 and TRBJ1-1, with D possibly matching TRBD1 (5 bases). The V gene lost 5 bases and the J gene lost 6 bases, with 10 bases spanning the gap. CDR1 and CDR2 from the germline V gene are GTSNPN and SVGIG (reference sequence). The CDR3 sequence is 11 residues long. As DNA, the CDR3 is TGTGCCTGGTTGTACAGGTCTGAAGCTTTCTTT. Protein sequence: CAWLYRSEAFF.

V usage is TRBV6-1 and J usage is TRBJ1-2; 7 bases match TRBD1. Germline V gene lookup returns CDR1 MNHNS and CDR2 SASEGT. Trimming at V came to 3 bases and at J to 1 base, leaving 8 bases not matched to a gene. This CDR3 is built from 16 residues. The DNA for the CDR3 is TGTGCCAGCAGTGAGGGGGACAGACCGATTAACTATGGCTACACCTTC. It specifies CASSEGDRPINYGYTF.

CDR3 in amino acids: CASSLEGTEAFF. CDR3 DNA sequence: TGTGCCAGCAGTTTAGAGGGTACTGAAGCTTTCTTT. The V gene is TRBV6-6, the J gene TRBJ1-1, with no clear D. The CDR3 has 12 amino acids. Germline CDR1 and CDR2: MNHNY and SVGAGI (reference sequence). V lost 4 bases and J lost 5, with 8 bases in between.

This clone was counted a single time. The chain uses TRBV5-1 and TRBJ2-7; TRBD1 agrees at 7 bases. Unmatched junction bases numbered 10, after V lost 4 bases and J lost 3 bases. Germline CDR1 is SGHRS and CDR2 is YFSETQ. The CDR3 is made up of 15 amino acids. This CDR3 is CASSPQPGQSYEQYF. The CDR3, as DNA: TGCGCCAGCAGCCCACAACCGGGACAGAGCTACGAGCAGTACTTC.

The chain carries TRBV18 and TRBJ1-2, with 8 bases fitting TRBD1. CDR3 length equals 13 residues. The germline V gene encodes CDR1 KGHSH and CDR2 LQKENI. V shed 4 bases, J shed 7 bases, and the junction held 5 bases outside the gene matches. CDR3 DNA: TGTGCCAGCTCACTTCAGGGGGCGCGTGGCTACACCTTC. Its translation is CASSLQGARGYTF.

The chain has TRBV19 and TRBJ1-2; no clear D gene. V was trimmed by 5 bases and J by 4 bases, leaving 8 bases between them. The CDR3 runs 12 residues. Germline V CDR1 and CDR2: LNHDA, SQIVND (reference sequence). CDR3: CASSVYGYGYTF. Written as DNA, the CDR3 is TGTGCCAGTAGTGTGTACGGCTATGGCTACACCTTC.

V usage is TRBV30 and J usage is TRBJ1-2; a weak D match, TRBD1 (6 bases). Germline loops: CDR1 GTSNPN, CDR2 SVGIG (reference sequence). V was shortened by 8 bases and J by 4 bases, with 11 bases between the two germline ends. The CDR3 is 11 amino acids. The CDR3 coding sequence is TGTGCCCAAGGGGGTTTCTATGGCTACACCTTC. Translation: CAQGGFYGYTF.

The gene calls are TRBV12-3 or TRBV12-4 and TRBJ2-2; D gene ambiguous. This CDR3 has 13 amino acids. V gave up 1 base and J gave up 6 bases, with 6 bases separating them. Written as DNA, the CDR3 is TGTGCCAGCAGTTTAGACTCTTCCGGGGAGCTGTTTTTT. Protein: CASSLDSSGELFF.